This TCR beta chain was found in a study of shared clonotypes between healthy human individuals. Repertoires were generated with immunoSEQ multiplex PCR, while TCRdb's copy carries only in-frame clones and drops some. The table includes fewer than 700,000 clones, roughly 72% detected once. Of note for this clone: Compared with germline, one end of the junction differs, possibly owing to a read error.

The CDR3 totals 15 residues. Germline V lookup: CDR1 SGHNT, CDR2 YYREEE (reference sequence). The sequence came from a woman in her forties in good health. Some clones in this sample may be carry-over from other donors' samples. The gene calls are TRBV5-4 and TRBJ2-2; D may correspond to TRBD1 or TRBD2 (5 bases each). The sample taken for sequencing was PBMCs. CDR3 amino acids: CASSQSRGHTGELFF. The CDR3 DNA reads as TGCGCCAGCAGCCAAAGCCGGGGCCACACCGGGGAGCTGTTTTTT. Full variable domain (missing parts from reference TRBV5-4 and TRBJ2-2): ETGVTQSPTHLIKTRGQQVTLRCSSQSGHNTVSWYQQALGQGPQFIFQYYREEENGRGNFPPRFSGLQFPNYSSELNVNALELDDSALYLCASSQSRGHTGELFFGEGSRLTVL.